The 10 T cell receptor beta chains below were found in one sample sequenced in a study of blood T cell repertoires in COVID-19. Assay used: immunoSEQ multiplex PCR; TCRdb lists only in-frame clones, some missing. The sample carries approximately 70,000 clones, 88% recorded once. The sequenced sample was peripheral blood. The source is a human donor in a cohort sampled during active COVID-19.

This clone came up a few times. The chain carries TRBV6-1 and TRBJ1-2; D is perhaps TRBD1 (5 bases). V lost 0 bases, J lost 4 bases, and 9 bases lay in between. Germline-derived CDR1 and CDR2 are MNHNS and SASEGT. The CDR3 is 14 amino acids. CDR3 nucleotide sequence: TGTGCCAGCAGTGAAGCGGCTAGGGGCTATGGCTACACCTTC. Encoded protein: CASSEAARGYGYTF.

The chain recombines TRBV5-4 with TRBJ1-1; D unclear. V dropped 9 bases and J dropped 5 bases, with 14 bases sitting between them. Germline CDR1 reads SGHNT; CDR2 reads YYREEE (reference sequence). This CDR3 spans 12 amino acids. DNA for the CDR3: TGTGCCATCGAGAACGGGGTTACTGAAGCTTTCTTT. It yields the protein CAIENGVTEAFF.

This clone was observed a handful of times. The chain joins TRBV7-9 to TRBJ2-7, with D maybe TRBD2 (5 bases). V was trimmed by 5 bases and J by 2 bases, leaving 13 bases between them. The CDR3 has 14 amino acids. Per germline, CDR1 SEHNR and CDR2 FQNEAQ (reference sequence). CDR3 sequence (DNA): TGTGCCAGCAGCCCCCACGGGGATACCTACGAGCAGTACTTC. Its protein product is CASSPHGDTYEQYF.

CDR3 loop: CASSPGVGTDTQYF. The CDR3 nucleotides read TGTGCCAGCAGTCCCGGGGTGGGCACAGATACGCAGTATTTT. The rearrangement links TRBV5-4 to TRBJ2-3, with D perhaps matching TRBD2 (5 bases). Germline V CDR1 and CDR2: SGHNT, YYREEE (reference sequence). The CDR3 runs to 14 residues. V lost 5 bases to trimming and J lost 1 base, with 11 bases between them.

This clone occurred once. The gene calls are TRBV6-5 and TRBJ2-2, with 7 bases identical to TRBD1. The CDR3 loop spans 15 amino acids. In germline, CDR1 is MNHEY, CDR2 SVGAGI. V was pared by 10 bases and J by 5 bases, with 13 bases of the junction left unmatched. The CDR3 bases are TGTGCCACCCGACAGGGAATATCGGGAACCGGGGAGCTGTTTTTT. Translation: CATRQGISGTGELFF.

This sequence joins TRBV7-8 and TRBJ2-5, with D perhaps matching TRBD1 (6 bases). There are 13 residues in the CDR3. Trimming stripped 2 bases from V and 5 bases from J, with 9 bases between. Germline CDR1 SGHVS, CDR2 FQNEAQ. The CDR3 coding sequence is TGTGCCAGCAGCTTACAGGGGCCGGAGACCCAGTACTTC. Encoded protein: CASSLQGPETQYF.

CDR3: CASIWLQGDTQYF. CDR3 sequence (DNA): TGTGCCAGCATATGGCTGCAGGGCGATACGCAGTATTTT. The chain is built from TRBV2 and TRBJ2-3; possible D gene TRBD1, 5 bases. Germline assignment: CDR1 SNHLY and CDR2 FYNNEI. The CDR3 sequence is 13 residues long. Trimming pared 7 bases from V and 6 bases from J, leaving 14 bases between.

This rearrangement joins TRBV7-2 to TRBJ2-2; 9 bases are a match to TRBD2. This CDR3 contains 15 residues. Trimming took 3 bases from V and 4 from J; bases not matched to a gene: 3. The germline gives CDR1 SGHTA, CDR2 FQGNSA. CDR3 DNA: TGTGCCAGCAGCTTCAAGACTAGCGGCACCGGGGAGCTGTTTTTT. Translation: CASSFKTSGTGELFF. The full variable domain, completed using reference TRBV7-2 and TRBJ2-2, is GAGVSQSPSNKVTEKGKDVELRCDPISGHTALYWYRQSLGQGLEFLIYFQGNSAPDKSGLPSDRFSAERTGGSVSTLTIQRTQQEDSAVYLCASSFKTSGTGELFFGEGSRLTVL.

The chain has TRBV10-3 and TRBJ1-6, with unresolved D. The CDR3 runs to 14 residues. Germline CDR1 is ENHRY and CDR2 is SYGVKD. Trimming removed 9 bases from V and 5 bases from J, with 14 bases in between. The CDR3 protein is CAMREAFDNSPLHF. The CDR3 DNA follows: TGTGCCATGCGAGAGGCGTTTGATAATTCACCCCTCCACTTT.

This clone was seen only a few times. The rearrangement links TRBV7-9 to TRBJ1-5, with D maybe TRBD1 (5 bases). The CDR3 length is 15 residues. In germline, CDR1 is SEHNR, CDR2 FQNEAQ (reference sequence). V lost 5 bases, J lost 9 bases, and 20 bases lay in between. The CDR3, as DNA: TGTGCCAGCAGCCCGGCCATAGGGGAATTAGGGCCCCAGCATTTT. Translated, it gives CASSPAIGELGPQHF.